Shown below are 3 T cell receptor beta chains from a single sample sequenced in a study of identical twins. One entry per CDR3 protein, called by TCRdb with MiXCR from the 5' RACE reads. The sample lists roughly 200,000 distinct CDR3 sequences; 15% were seen once. The same specimen was also included in a second study, on T cells expressing NK-cell markers.

Sequencing was performed on CD8+ T cells sorted from blood. All receptors come from a woman aged 18-35 years in good health.

V usage is TRBV2 and J usage is TRBJ2-1; 11 bases line up with TRBD2. V was clipped by 3 bases and J by 8 bases; unmatched bases: 3. From germline, CDR1 is SNHLY and CDR2 FYNNEI. The CDR3 length is 14 residues. In nucleotides, the CDR3 is TGTGCCAGCAGTGATAGCGGGAGGGGGGATGAGCAGTTCTTC. It is translated as CASSDSGRGDEQFF.

The chain is built from TRBV5-1 and TRBJ2-3; 10 bases match TRBD2. This CDR3 region has 14 residues. Trimming at V came to 2 bases and at J to 5 bases, leaving 2 bases not matched to a gene. The germline V gene has CDR1 SGHRS and CDR2 YFSETQ. For the CDR3, the DNA is TGCGCCAGCAGCTTCGAGCGGGAGGGAGATACGCAGTATTTT. Its protein is CASSFEREGDTQYF.

The chain joins TRBV12-3 or TRBV12-4 to TRBJ1-1; a weak D match, TRBD1 (5 bases). The CDR3 has 16 residues. V was shortened by 3 bases and J by 3 bases, with 17 bases between the two germline ends. The CDR3 DNA reads TGTGCCAGCAGTTTTAACATGGTGGGGCCTGACACTGAAGCTTTCTTT. Translating it yields CASSFNMVGPDTEAFF.